The rows below give T cell receptor beta chains drawn from one sample of a study of cytomegalovirus exposure and HLA in healthy donors. Method: immunoSEQ multiplex PCR; TCRdb's copy keeps in-frame clones and lacks some. The profile shows 65,000 to 85,000 clones, 70% to 85% of them singletons. Sequenced: PBMCs. All receptors derive from a man aged 50-59 years in good health and CMV-seropositive. Both conserved end residues are part of each CDR3. D genes are given only for firm matches. Size tells how often a clone was seen (once, few, many) or the class of an expanded clone, and some rows leave it out.

v_call	d_call	clone_size	j_call	cdr3_nt	cdr3_aa
TRBV2	TRBD1	.	TRBJ2-2	TGTGCCAGCAGTGCCGGGACAGCCTACACCGGGGAGCTGTTTTTT	CASSAGTAYTGELFF
TRBV7-8	TRBD2	.	TRBJ2-1	TGTGCCAGCAGCGCCCGACTAGCGGGAGATCGGTTTGAGCAGTTCTTC	CASSARLAGDRFEQFF
TRBV11-3	TRBD2	.	TRBJ2-5	TGTGCCAGCAGCTTAGCGGGAGGGGCCCAGTACTTC	CASSLAGGAQYF
TRBV5-4	.	few	TRBJ2-7	TGTGCCAGCAGCTTGATTAAGTGGGCCAGCTCCTACGAGCAGTACTTC	CASSLIKWASSYEQYF
TRBV7-3	.	few	TRBJ1-1	TGTGCCAGCAGCCAGGGAGGGAACACTGAAGCTTTCTTT	CASSQGGNTEAFF
TRBV19	.	.	TRBJ1-5	TGTGCCAGTAGTTTCCGGGGGAATCTCCAGCATTTT	CASSFRGNLQHF
TRBV18	TRBD1	.	TRBJ2-7	TGTGCCAGCTCAAAGGGGATTGGAGGGACAGGGGGCGTTTGGTCCTACGAGCAGTACTTC	CASSKGIGGTGGVWSYEQYF
TRBV5-1	TRBD1	.	TRBJ1-1	TGCGCCAGCAGCGGGCGGACAGGGGGCGGTACTGAAGCTTTCTTT	CASSGRTGGGTEAFF
TRBV7-2	.	few	TRBJ1-2	TGTGCCAGCAGCTTAGGGGAAGTGAGGGGGAATGGCTACACCTTC	CASSLGEVRGNGYTF
TRBV7-9	TRBD2	.	TRBJ2-2	TGTGCCAGCAGTTTACTAGCGGGAGGTTTCAACACCGGGGAGCTGTTTTTT	CASSLLAGGFNTGELFF
TRBV6-6	.	few	TRBJ1-3	TGTGCCAGCATAAACCCTGGCGGGTCCACCATATATTTT	CASINPGGSTIYF
TRBV5-1	.	.	TRBJ1-1	TGCGCCAGCACAGTGGAATACAGGAACACTGAAGCTTTCTTT	CASTVEYRNTEAFF
TRBV7-9	.	.	TRBJ1-1	TGTTCCAGCGGGCAGACAAACACTGAAGCTTTCTTT	CSSGQTNTEAFF
TRBV11-3	.	.	TRBJ1-1	TGTGCCAGCAGCTTATTGCAGGGCCGGAACACTGAAGCTTTCTTT	CASSLLQGRNTEAFF
TRBV5-1	TRBD1	.	TRBJ1-5	TGCGCCAGCAGACCAACAGGGGATAGCAATCAGCCCCAGCATTTT	CASRPTGDSNQPQHF
TRBV6-1	.	.	TRBJ1-2	TGTGCCAGCAGTCAGAACTACCCTGGCTACACCTTC	CASSQNYPGYTF
TRBV6-6	.	.	TRBJ2-1	TGCGCCAGCAGTGGGGAGCTAAATGAGCAGTTCTTC	CASSGELNEQFF
TRBV29-1	TRBD2	few	TRBJ2-1	TGCAGCGTTGAAGTGTCTAGCGGGCCCAATGAGCAGTTCTTC	CSVEVSSGPNEQFF
TRBV19	TRBD2	.	TRBJ2-3	TGTGCCAGTAGTATTGGGGCGGGAGGCACAGATACGCAGTATTTT	CASSIGAGGTDTQYF
TRBV6-1	TRBD2	.	TRBJ2-5	TGTGCCAGCAGGACTAGCGGGGCTCCCCAAGAGACCCAGTACTTC	CASRTSGAPQETQYF
TRBV30	.	.	TRBJ1-3	TGTGCCTGGAGTGTACAAGGGGCTGGAAACACCATATATTTT	CAWSVQGAGNTIYF
TRBV10-3	TRBD1	.	TRBJ1-1	TGTGCCATCAATCAGGCAGGGGGAGGCACTGAAGCTTTCTTT	CAINQAGGGTEAFF
TRBV7-9	.	.	TRBJ2-1	TGTGCCAGCAGCTTACGGGGTAGCTCCTACAATGAGCAGTTCTTC	CASSLRGSSYNEQFF
TRBV7-2	TRBD2	.	TRBJ2-7	TGTGCCAGCAGCCGGACTAGCGGGCCTTACGAGCAGTACTTC	CASSRTSGPYEQYF
TRBV7-9	TRBD1	few	TRBJ1-2	TGTGCCAGCAGCCCGGAAGCTATTTGGACAGGGGGCCCTAACTATGGCTACACCTTC	CASSPEAIWTGGPNYGYTF
TRBV12-5	TRBD2	.	TRBJ2-1	TGTGCTAGTGGGTTTACCTCCGGGAGGGCCATTTCCCGCGATGAGCAGTTCTTC	CASGFTSGRAISRDEQFF
TRBV19	TRBD2	.	TRBJ2-1	TGTGCCAGTAGTATTCTAGCGGGAGGCCCAGATGAGCAGTTCTTC	CASSILAGGPDEQFF
TRBV11-3	.	.	TRBJ2-4	TGTGCCAGCAGCGAAGAGCTAGCCCAAAACAGTCAGTACTTC	CASSEELAQNSQYF
TRBV9	.	.	TRBJ1-3	TGTGCCAGCAGCGTAGGTAGCAGCTCTGGAAACACCATATATTTT	CASSVGSSSGNTIYF
TRBV11-2	TRBD2	.	TRBJ2-2	TGTGCCAGCAGGGGACTAGCGGGAGTTACCGGGGAGCTGTTTTTT	CASRGLAGVTGELFF
TRBV30	TRBD1	.	TRBJ1-1	TGTGCCTGGGGAGACAGGGTCACTGAAGCTTTCTTT	CAWGDRVTEAFF
TRBV7-9	TRBD2	.	TRBJ2-2	TGTGCCGTAGACAATCCGGGAGGGACGAACACCGGGGAGCTGTTTTTT	CAVDNPGGTNTGELFF
TRBV30	TRBD1	.	TRBJ1-5	TGTGCCTGGAGTTGGGACAGAAATCAGCCCCAGCATTTT	CAWSWDRNQPQHF
TRBV14	.	.	TRBJ2-1	TGTGCCAGCAGCCTCTTAAGCTTCACTAATAACAATGAGCAGTTCTTC	CASSLLSFTNNNEQFF
TRBV19	TRBD2	once	TRBJ2-1	TGTGCCAGTAGTAGCGCCGGGGGGGGTGGGCAGTTCTTC	CASSSAGGGGQFF
TRBV7-6	.	few	TRBJ1-2	TGTGCCAGCAGCTTAGGCACAGAACTCTATGGCTACACCTTC	CASSLGTELYGYTF